This TCR beta chain came from a study of T cell responses to AZD1222 COVID-19 vaccine (dated by TCRdb to about 2021). For the study in its entirety: TCR sequencing was performed for about 250 trial participants, of whom roughly 200 were given two doses of AZD1222 and around 26 were given two doses of MenACWY control vaccine. Trial participants were enrolled by age into 18-55, 56-69 and 70-plus year subgroups, with about 150, 27 and 61 TCR-sequenced participants respectively. The paper as a whole reports these results and caveats: CD4 TCRs associated with the vaccine covered the entire spike protein, and the dominant responses were in regions 160-218 and 743-854. Nearly half of unique spike-specific TCRs reportedly recognized epitopes outside regions mutated in the B.1.351 and B.1.1.7 variants. Conclusions about previously exposed vaccinees are limited because only five to seven AZD1222 recipients were SARS-CoV-2 seropositive at baseline. Most participants were white British and females outnumbered males, and the authors suggested that clonal diversity may have been underestimated. The 56-69-year group was small, and its depth increase did not reach significance, likely because of low power. No day 14 peak-response samples were available, so repertoires were characterized only after the peak T cell response. Spike-specific TCR breadth and depth rose significantly after two AZD1222 doses compared with day 0 and with MenACWY recipients.

The CDR3 regions of human TCRbeta chains were analyzed by immunosequencing. The published analysis was carried out like this. TCRs in the repertoires were compared against a reference library of SARS-CoV-2-specific TCRs that had been generated with the MIRA antigen-specificity platform. Breadth was defined as the fraction of unique TCRs that were SARS-CoV-2-associated, and depth was defined as the fraction of total T cells that were SARS-CoV-2-associated. Using the MIRA data, every spike-specific TCR was mapped to the spike region that the TCR reacted to and assigned to either a CD4 or a CD8 class. Log10-transformed breadth and depth values were compared by one-way ANOVA with Sidak's multiple comparisons tests. TCRdb stores this immuneACCESS table with in-frame sequences only. Part of the clones is absent; in the studies checked, under half of the shortfall reflects unresolved V genes, and no reason is known for the rest. V and J calls and clone size come straight from that table; D and trimming were deduced from the DNA. This sample gives more than 95,000 clones in total; about 89% of them show up just once. Together, the top ten hold roughly 7% of the sample.

As encoded in the germline V gene, CDR1 is SGHRS while CDR2 is YFSETQ. V and J lose 4 bases and 0 bases, and a span of 14 bases separates them. The cysteine opens and the phenylalanine closes a CDR3 of 16 amino acids. The read is trimmed to its CDR3 DNA, 48 bases read in frame from base 1. The sample's time point, from its label and the paper: about 28 days (+/-7) after the second vaccine dose. Because spike-specific TCR depth and breadth did not differ between the two schedules, AZD1222 recipients who got a second dose at roughly 4 weeks were pooled with those who got a second dose at roughly 12 weeks. The vaccinee samples were drawn from two UK trials, COV001 and COV002, one of which was a single-blind randomized controlled phase 2/3 trial testing AZD1222 (ChAdOx1 nCoV-19) in healthy adults. For TCRbeta chain sequencing, PBMC samples were collected from trial participants at day 0 and at day 28 after the second dose.

Points on this clone: Its antigen has not been determined. Base-call qualities are not available, and no considerably larger clone is one nucleotide away.

In this chain, TRBV5-1 is recombined with TRBJ1-3; the D segment could be TRBD1, given 5 matching bases. The sequences come from peripheral blood, collected 28 days after the second AZD1222 dose. The clonotype originates from an adult who received the AZD1222 COVID-19 vaccine. The CDR3 here reads CASSPGLGGSGNTIYF. The DNA sequence follows: TGCGCCAGCAGCCCAGGGCTGGGAGGCTCTGGAAACACCATATATTTT.